This T cell receptor beta chain stems from a study of shared clonotypes between healthy human individuals (dated by TCRdb to 2018 to 2021). Notes on the research overall: Two women and a few men aged 18 to 49 years were included in the cohort. Blood TCR repertoires of 5 or 6 healthy adults were deeply sequenced to estimate repertoire size and the extent of clonotype sharing between individuals. Each donor's leukapheresis produced roughly between roughly 0.85 and 9 billion PBMCs. Per donor, three plates each were used for CD4 naive and CD4 memory, two for CD8 naive, and one for CD8 memory. Different laboratories and diverse techniques were used to prepare libraries and sequence TCR repertoires, to increase sequencing depth and limit assay-specific biases.

The sample holds one count of this clone. Its specific antigen is unknown. No base quality information exists; no much larger clone differs at one position. Points the paper makes about the study in general: Compared with non-shared clonotypes, clonotypes shared by all four sorted-subset donors had higher generation probabilities. Pairwise subsampling led to the expectation that sequencing depth would affect the degree of clonotype sharing among donors. Sampling was restricted to blood, and TCR repertoires in tissues likely differ from the TCR repertoires found in blood. Naive subsets generally had larger estimated clonotype richness than memory subsets. Even with the large sequencing depth, rarefaction of the sorted-subset datasets indicated that sequencing was incomplete. When several donors were compared, the shared fraction of clonotypes was about 5.5% for naive CD4, around 3.6% for naive CD8, about 2.5% for memory CD4, and roughly 0.4% for memory CD8. The genetic and exposure-history diversity represented was limited by the small number of donors.

Donors were healthy HIV-negative adults with no recently reported acute infections or vaccinations. Every donor was a Caucasian adult living in Nashville, Tennessee, USA. CD4+ T cells were enriched by magnetic negative selection; naive cells were then positively selected on CD45RA, and the negative fraction formed the memory subset. Blood was collected by leukapheresis, and PBMCs were isolated by Ficoll-Histopaque density gradient centrifugation and then cryopreserved in liquid nitrogen vapor phase. Analytical flow cytometry was used to check the purity and quantity of every magnetically sorted T cell population. Genomic DNA was isolated from every sorted fraction and measured by UV absorbance on a Nanodrop 2000c. Using the deep immunoSEQ assay, multiplex PCR amplified TCR CDR3 regions from genomic DNA. For each cell subset, the extracted genomic DNA was distributed evenly across all wells of several immunoSEQ 96-well plates, and each plate served as one replicate. For sorted subsets, roughly 190 ng of genomic DNA, equivalent to some 30,000 T cell genomes, went into each replicate PCR. The purified libraries were quantified using a Qubit 3.0 fluorometer, sized with a Bioanalyzer 2100, and then quantified again using the KAPA Library Quantification kit. A separate single-read 150-cycle Illumina NextSeq 550 flow cell was used to sequence each immunoSEQ 96-well plate. As for the original processing: The immunoSEQ output contained only junctional sequences without quality scores, so filtering could not match that applied to full-length reads. Sequences were annotated with PyIR, a Python wrapper for IgBLAST v1.9, and V/J genes and CDR3 were assigned using IMGT germline references. Reads were removed for weak V/J assignments (E-value above 1e-6), missing CDR3, stop codons, out-of-frame junctions, or ambiguous translated residues. V3J clonotypes were defined by identical inferred V gene, J gene, and CDR3 amino acid sequence. The percentage overlap between two repertoires was calculated by dividing the number of shared unique clonotypes by the size of the smaller repertoire. RTK rarefaction, the Chao1 estimator, and Recon v2.1 estimates of unobserved clonotypes were used to assess repertoire richness. Generation probabilities for all TCRbeta clonotypes obtained by the gDNA method from several donors were computed using OLGA. TCRdb provides this immuneACCESS table in a form limited to in-frame rearrangements. Some clones are lacking; in checked studies, under half of them reflect an unresolved V gene, and why the rest are absent is not known. The V and J calls and the clone size are those of that table, but D and trimming were determined from the DNA. Across this sample there are roughly 640,000 clones, with 95% to 98% seen only once. Approximately 0.057% of the sample is taken by the ten largest.

Compared with germline, V lacks 6 bases and J lacks 2 bases; bases without a gene match: 8. The CDR3, cysteine through phenylalanine, is 16 amino acids long. Only the CDR3 DNA stays, 48 bases, in frame from base 1. CDR1 LNHDA and CDR2 SQIVND were looked up in the germline V gene (reference sequence). The source of this sequence is a woman between 25 and 40 years old in good health. This chain is built from TRBV19 and TRBJ2-3, and 10 bases in between align with TRBD1. The sequencing input was naive CD4+ T cells sorted from blood. What this sample's cell subset or site label stands for: CD45RA+ positively selected. The DNA sequence follows: TGTGCCAGTAGGGTGACAGGGGGCCGTTACACAGATACGCAGTATTTT. It codes for CASRVTGGRYTDTQYF.